This T cell receptor beta chain derives from a study of neurological immune-mediated disorders. Study-wide results and caveats: None of the CDR3 amino acid sequences in expanded clones turned up in more than one subject, which points to private repertoires in all groups.

Healthy control participants comprised blood bank volunteers in Maryland, USA. This clonotype was observed many times. What it binds is unknown. Trimming left V 2 bases short and J 5 bases short, with 23 bases between. In germline, CDR1 is KGHDR, CDR2 SFDVKD. The CDR3 has 18 residues. TCRdb ran MiXCR on the 5' RACE reads and lists one entry per CDR3 protein. The sample holds 77,000 or so distinct CDR3 sequences, 9.4% seen once. This receptor was obtained from a man aged 50-59 years in good health. Sequencing was performed on PBMCs. V gene TRBV24-1 combines with J gene TRBJ1-2; the D gene is possibly TRBD1 (5 bases). The CDR3 here is CATSDSGSLGVGVYGYTF. The CDR3 region has the DNA TGTGCCACCAGTGATTCGGGCAGTCTAGGGGTGGGTGTTTATGGCTACACCTTC.